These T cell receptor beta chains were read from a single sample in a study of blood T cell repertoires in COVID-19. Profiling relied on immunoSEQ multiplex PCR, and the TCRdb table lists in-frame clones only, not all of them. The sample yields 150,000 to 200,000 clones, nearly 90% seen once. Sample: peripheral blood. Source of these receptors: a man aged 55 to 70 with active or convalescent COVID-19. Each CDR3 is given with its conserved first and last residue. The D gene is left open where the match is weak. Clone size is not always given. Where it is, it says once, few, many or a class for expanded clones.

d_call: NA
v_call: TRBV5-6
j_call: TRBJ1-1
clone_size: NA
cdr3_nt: TGTGCCAGCAGCTTTGAGCCCGGACGGGGGAACACTGAAGCTTTCTTT
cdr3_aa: CASSFEPGRGNTEAFF

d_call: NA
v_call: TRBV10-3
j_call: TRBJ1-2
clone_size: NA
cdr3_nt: TGTGCCATCAGTGAGGGGGCAGGATCTAACTATGGCTACACCTTC
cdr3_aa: CAISEGAGSNYGYTF

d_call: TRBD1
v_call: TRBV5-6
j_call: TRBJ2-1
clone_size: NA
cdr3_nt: TGTGCCAGCAGGATACAGGGGGCAGGGTACAATGAGCAGTTCTTC
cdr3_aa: CASRIQGAGYNEQFF

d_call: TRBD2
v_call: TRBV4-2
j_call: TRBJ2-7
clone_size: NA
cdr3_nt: TGTGCCAGCAGCCAAGAATCGGGACTAGCGGCCTCCTACGAGCAGTACTTC
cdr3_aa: CASSQESGLAASYEQYF

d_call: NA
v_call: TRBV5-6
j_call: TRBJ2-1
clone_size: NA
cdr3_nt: TGTGCCAGCAGCTATACCGGGAACCTGGGTTTCAATGAGCAGTTCTTC
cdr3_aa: CASSYTGNLGFNEQFF

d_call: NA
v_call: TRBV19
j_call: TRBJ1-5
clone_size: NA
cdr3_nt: TGTGCCAGTAGTATAGACGAGGATCAGCCCCAGCATTTT
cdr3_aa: CASSIDEDQPQHF

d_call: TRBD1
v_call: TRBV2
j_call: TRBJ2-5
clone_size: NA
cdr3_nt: TGTGCCAGCAGAGAGGACAGGGTCCAAGAGACCCAGTACTTC
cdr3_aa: CASREDRVQETQYF

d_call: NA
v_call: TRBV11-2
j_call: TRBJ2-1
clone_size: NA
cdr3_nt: TGTGCCAGCAGCTTACTTGGAGTCGACAGGGAGCAGTTCTTC
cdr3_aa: CASSLLGVDREQFF

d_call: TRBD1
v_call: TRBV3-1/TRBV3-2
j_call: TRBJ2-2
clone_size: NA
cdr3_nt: TGTGCCAGCAGCCAGAGTGGTACAGGGGGCACCGGGGAGCTGTTTTTT
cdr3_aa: CASSQSGTGGTGELFF

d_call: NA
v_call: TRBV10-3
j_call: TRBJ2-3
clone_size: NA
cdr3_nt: TGTGCCATCACGCAGCGACCAACTGATCAGGGAGATACGCAGTATTTT
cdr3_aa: CAITQRPTDQGDTQYF

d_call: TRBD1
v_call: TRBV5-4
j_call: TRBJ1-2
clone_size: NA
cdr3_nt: TGTGCCAGCAGCTTGACAGGGGGTGGTGGCTACACCTTC
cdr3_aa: CASSLTGGGGYTF

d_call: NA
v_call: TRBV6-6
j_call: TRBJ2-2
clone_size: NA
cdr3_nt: TGTGCCAGCAGTTCAACGGGGGACACCGGGGAGCTGTTTTTT
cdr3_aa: CASSSTGDTGELFF

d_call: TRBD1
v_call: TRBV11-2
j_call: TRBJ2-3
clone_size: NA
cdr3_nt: TGTGCCAGCAGCCCCGCCTTCAGGGGGTCGGGAGATACGCAGTATTTT
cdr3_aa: CASSPAFRGSGDTQYF

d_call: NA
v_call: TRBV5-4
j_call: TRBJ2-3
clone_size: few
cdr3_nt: TGTGCCAGCAGCAACGCACAGGCCCAAAGCACAGATACGCAGTATTTT
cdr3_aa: CASSNAQAQSTDTQYF

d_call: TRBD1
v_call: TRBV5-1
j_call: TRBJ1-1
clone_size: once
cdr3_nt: TGCGCCAGCAGCTTGGACCCGGTGACAGGGGCCACTGAAGCTTTCTTT
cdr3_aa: CASSLDPVTGATEAFF

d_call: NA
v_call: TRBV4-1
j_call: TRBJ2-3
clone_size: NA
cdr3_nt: TGCGCCAGCAGCCTTTCGAGGGCAGGGGACACAGATACGCAGTATTTT
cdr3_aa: CASSLSRAGDTDTQYF

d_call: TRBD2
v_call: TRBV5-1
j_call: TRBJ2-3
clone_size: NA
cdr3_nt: TGCGCCAGCAGTAGCGGGGGGGGCTCCGATACGCAGTATTTT
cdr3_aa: CASSSGGGSDTQYF

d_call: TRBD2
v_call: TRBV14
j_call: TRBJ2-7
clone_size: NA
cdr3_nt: TGTGCCAGCAGCGGGCCGGGACTAGCCCGGGAGCAGTACTTC
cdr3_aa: CASSGPGLAREQYF

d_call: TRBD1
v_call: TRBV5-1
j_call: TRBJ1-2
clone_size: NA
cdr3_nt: TGCGCCAGCAGCCGAGAGACAGGGGGAGTTAACTATGGCTACACCTTC
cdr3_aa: CASSRETGGVNYGYTF

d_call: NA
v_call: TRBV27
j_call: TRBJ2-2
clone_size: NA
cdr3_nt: TGTGCCAGCAGTTTTCTTGGGGCGGCGAACACCGGGGAGCTGTTTTTT
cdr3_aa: CASSFLGAANTGELFF

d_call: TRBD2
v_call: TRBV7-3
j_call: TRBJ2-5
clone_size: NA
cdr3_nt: TGTGCCAGCAGCCTATCGGGGCCTAGCGGGGGGCCGATGGGGACCCAGTACTTC
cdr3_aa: CASSLSGPSGGPMGTQYF

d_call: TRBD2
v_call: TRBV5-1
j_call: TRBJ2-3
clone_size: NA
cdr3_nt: TGCGCCAGCAGCCTGAGGAGCGGGGGCGAAGGGGCAGATACGCAGTATTTT
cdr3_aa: CASSLRSGGEGADTQYF

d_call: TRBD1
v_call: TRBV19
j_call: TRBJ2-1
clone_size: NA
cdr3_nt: TGTGCCAGTAGTTTCTACCGGGACAGGGGGGATGAGCAGTTCTTC
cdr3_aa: CASSFYRDRGDEQFF

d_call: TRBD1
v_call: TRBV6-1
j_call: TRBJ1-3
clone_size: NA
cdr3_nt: TGTGCCAGCAGTGAAGTGGGGACAGCTGGAAACACCATATATTTT
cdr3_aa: CASSEVGTAGNTIYF

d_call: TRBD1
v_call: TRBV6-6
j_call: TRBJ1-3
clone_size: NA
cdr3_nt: TGTGCCAGCAGCCACCGAGACAGGGCGGACACCATATATTTT
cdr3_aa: CASSHRDRADTIYF

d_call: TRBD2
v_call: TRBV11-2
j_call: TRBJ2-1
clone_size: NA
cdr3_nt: TGTGCCAGCAGCTTAGTACTAGCGGGGAGATACAATGAGCAGTTCTTC
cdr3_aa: CASSLVLAGRYNEQFF

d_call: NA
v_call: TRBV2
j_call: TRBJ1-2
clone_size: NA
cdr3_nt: TGTGCCAGCAGTGCGGGCTATGGCTACACCTTC
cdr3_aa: CASSAGYGYTF

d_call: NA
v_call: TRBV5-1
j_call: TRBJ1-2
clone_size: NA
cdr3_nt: TGCGCCAGCAGCCCAGGTGGGGCAGGGGACCTTGTTAACTATGGCTACACCTTC
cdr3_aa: CASSPGGAGDLVNYGYTF

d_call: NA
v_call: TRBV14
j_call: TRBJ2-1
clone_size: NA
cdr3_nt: TGTGCCAGCAGCCCGACAGGAGCTAGCTACAATGAGCAGTTCTTC
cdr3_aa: CASSPTGASYNEQFF

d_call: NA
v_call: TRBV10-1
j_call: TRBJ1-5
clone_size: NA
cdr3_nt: TGCGCCAGCAGCCTCGGGGGGCAGGGACCTAATAGCAATCAGCCCCAGCATTTT
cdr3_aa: CASSLGGQGPNSNQPQHF

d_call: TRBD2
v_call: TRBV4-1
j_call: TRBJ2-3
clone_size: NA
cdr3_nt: TGCGCCAGCAGCCAAGCCTGGACTAGCGGGGGGGGCACAGATACGCAGTATTTT
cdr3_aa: CASSQAWTSGGGTDTQYF

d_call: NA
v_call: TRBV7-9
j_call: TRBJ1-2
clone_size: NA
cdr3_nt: TGTGCCAGCAGCTCCCCCGGGACACCTTACGGCTACACCTTC
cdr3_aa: CASSSPGTPYGYTF

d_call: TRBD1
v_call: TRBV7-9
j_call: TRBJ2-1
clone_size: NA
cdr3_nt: TGTGCCAGCAGTCGGACAGGGGAATTCAATGAGCAGTTCTTC
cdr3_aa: CASSRTGEFNEQFF

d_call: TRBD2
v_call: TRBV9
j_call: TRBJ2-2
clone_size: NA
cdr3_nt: TGTGCCAGCAGCGTAGGGGACTACCTAAAAAGTAGCCGGGAGCTGTTTTTT
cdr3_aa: CASSVGDYLKSSRELFF

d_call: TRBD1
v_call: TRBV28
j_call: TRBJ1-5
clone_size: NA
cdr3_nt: TGTGCCAGCAGGCCACAGGGGGTTGGCAATCAGCCCCAGCATTTT
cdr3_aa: CASRPQGVGNQPQHF

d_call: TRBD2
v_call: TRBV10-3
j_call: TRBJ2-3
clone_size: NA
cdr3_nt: TGTGCCATCAGGTCTAGCGGGGGGGATACGCAGTATTTT
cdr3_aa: CAIRSSGGDTQYF

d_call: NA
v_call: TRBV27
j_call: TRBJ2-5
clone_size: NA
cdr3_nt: TGTGCCAGCAGTTTCCCCAGGGGACTACAAGAGACCCAGTACTTC
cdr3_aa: CASSFPRGLQETQYF

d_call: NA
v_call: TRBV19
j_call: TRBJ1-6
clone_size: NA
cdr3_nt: TGTGCCAGTAGTCCCCGAAGGAGCTCCTATAATTCACCCCTCCACTTT
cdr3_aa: CASSPRRSSYNSPLHF

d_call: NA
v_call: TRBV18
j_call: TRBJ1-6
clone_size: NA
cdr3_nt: TGTGCCAGCTCACCACCGCAGGGCAGTTTAAATTCACCCCTCCACTTT
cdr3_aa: CASSPPQGSLNSPLHF

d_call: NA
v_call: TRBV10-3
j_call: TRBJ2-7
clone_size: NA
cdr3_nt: TGTGCCTCCGGGGTCAACGAGCAGTACTTC
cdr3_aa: CASGVNEQYF

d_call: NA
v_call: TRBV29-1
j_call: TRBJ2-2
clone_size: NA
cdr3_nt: TGCAGCGTTGGGCGAGAAGGAGCCACCGGGGAGCTGTTTTTT
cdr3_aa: CSVGREGATGELFF

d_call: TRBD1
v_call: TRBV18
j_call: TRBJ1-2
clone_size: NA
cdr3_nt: TGTGCCAGCTCACAAAGGCTCGGACAGGGGGGAATGGATGGCTACACCTTC
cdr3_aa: CASSQRLGQGGMDGYTF

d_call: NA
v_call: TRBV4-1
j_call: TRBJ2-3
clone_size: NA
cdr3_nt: TGCGCCAGCAGCCAAGGTCTAGGGGCCGCGGATACGCAGTATTTT
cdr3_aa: CASSQGLGAADTQYF

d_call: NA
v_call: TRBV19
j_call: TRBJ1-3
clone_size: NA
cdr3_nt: TGTGCCACCTCACCCCACACGTCTGGAAACACCATATATTTT
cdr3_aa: CATSPHTSGNTIYF

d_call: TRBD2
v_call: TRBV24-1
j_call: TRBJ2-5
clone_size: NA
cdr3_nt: TGTGCCACCAGTGATCCCTTAGCGGGGGGAAAAGAGACCCAGTACTTC
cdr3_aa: CATSDPLAGGKETQYF

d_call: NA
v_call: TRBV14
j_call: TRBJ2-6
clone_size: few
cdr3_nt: TGTGCCAGCAGCCAAGGGGGAGCTGGGGCCAACGTCCTGACTTTC
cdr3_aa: CASSQGGAGANVLTF

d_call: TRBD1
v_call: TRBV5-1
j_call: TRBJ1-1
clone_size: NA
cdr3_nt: TGCGCCAGCAGCTTGTATGGGGACAGGTTGAACACTGAAGCTTTCTTT
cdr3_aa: CASSLYGDRLNTEAFF

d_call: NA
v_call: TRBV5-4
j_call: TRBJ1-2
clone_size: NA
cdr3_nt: TGTGCCAGCAGCTTTGAGGAGGGGCAGGGCTATGGCTACACCTTC
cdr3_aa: CASSFEEGQGYGYTF

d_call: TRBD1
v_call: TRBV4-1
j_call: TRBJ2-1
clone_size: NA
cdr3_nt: TGCGCCAGCAGCGTGGACAGGCCGTCCAATGAGCAGTTCTTC
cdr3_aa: CASSVDRPSNEQFF

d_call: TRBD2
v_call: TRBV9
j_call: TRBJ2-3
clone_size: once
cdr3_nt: TGTGCCAGCAGCGTAGTTAGCGGGGGGGTAGATACGCAGTATTTT
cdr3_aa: CASSVVSGGVDTQYF

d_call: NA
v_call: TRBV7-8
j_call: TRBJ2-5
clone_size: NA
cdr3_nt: TGTGCCAGCAGCCCGCAAGAGACCCAGTACTTC
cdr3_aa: CASSPQETQYF

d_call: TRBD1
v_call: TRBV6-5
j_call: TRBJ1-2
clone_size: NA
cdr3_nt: TGTGCCAGCAGTTACTCAGCAGGGGGGAACTATGGCTACACCTTC
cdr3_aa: CASSYSAGGNYGYTF